This TCR beta chain was found in a study of blood T cell repertoires in COVID-19. Cohort placement rested on clinical history that participants reported themselves. Sequencing used immunoSEQ multiplex PCR; TCRdb keeps in-frame clones, though not all of them. This table has around 140,000 clones, over 70% appearing once. This clonotype was sampled from a man aged 45 to 65 in a cohort exposed to, infected with or recovered from COVID-19 (not recorded which). Sequencing input: PBMCs or T cells enriched from blood (not recorded which).

The CDR3 is CASGLEHASNYGYTF. Here the CDR3 DNA reads TGTGCTAGTGGTTTGGAACATGCCTCTAACTATGGCTACACCTTC. This chain links TRBV12-5 with TRBJ1-2, with no clear D. Trimming removed 1 base at V and 0 bases at J, with 9 bases between. Germline CDR1 reads LGHNT; CDR2 reads FRNRAP. The CDR3 has 15 amino acids.